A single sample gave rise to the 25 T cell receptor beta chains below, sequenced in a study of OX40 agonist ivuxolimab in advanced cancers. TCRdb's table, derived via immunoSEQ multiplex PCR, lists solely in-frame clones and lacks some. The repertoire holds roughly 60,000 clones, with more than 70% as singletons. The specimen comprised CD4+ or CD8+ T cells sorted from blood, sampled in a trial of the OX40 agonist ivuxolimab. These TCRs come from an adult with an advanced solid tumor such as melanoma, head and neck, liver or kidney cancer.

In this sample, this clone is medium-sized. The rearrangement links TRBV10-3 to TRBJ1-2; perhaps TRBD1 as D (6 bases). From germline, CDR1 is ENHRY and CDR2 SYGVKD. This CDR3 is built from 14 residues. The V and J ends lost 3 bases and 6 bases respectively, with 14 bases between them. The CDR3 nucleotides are TGTGCCATCAGTGATTTGGGCAGGGGCGATGGCTACACCTTC. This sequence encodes CAISDLGRGDGYTF.

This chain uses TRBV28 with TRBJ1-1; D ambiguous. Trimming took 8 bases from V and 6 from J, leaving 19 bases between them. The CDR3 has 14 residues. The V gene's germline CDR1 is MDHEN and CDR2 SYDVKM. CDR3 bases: TGTGCCAGCGGCCGACCGGGCGTAAGCGCTGAAGCTTTCTTT. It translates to CASGRPGVSAEAFF.

The CDR3 spells CASSLYGTGGNTEAFF. The CDR3 nucleotides read TGTGCCAGCAGCTTATATGGGACAGGGGGGAACACTGAAGCTTTCTTT. The chain carries TRBV5-4 and TRBJ1-1; TRBD1 matches at 11 bases. With V trimmed by 2 bases and J by 1 base, 4 bases remained unmatched. This CDR3 has 16 amino acids. Germline values: CDR1 SGHNT, CDR2 YYREEE (reference sequence).

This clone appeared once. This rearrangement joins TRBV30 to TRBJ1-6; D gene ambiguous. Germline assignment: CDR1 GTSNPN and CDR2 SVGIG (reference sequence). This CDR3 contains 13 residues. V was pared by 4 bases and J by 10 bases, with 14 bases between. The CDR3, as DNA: TGTGCCTGGACTGGGCGGCCCGAGTCACCCCTCCACTTT. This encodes CAWTGRPESPLHF.

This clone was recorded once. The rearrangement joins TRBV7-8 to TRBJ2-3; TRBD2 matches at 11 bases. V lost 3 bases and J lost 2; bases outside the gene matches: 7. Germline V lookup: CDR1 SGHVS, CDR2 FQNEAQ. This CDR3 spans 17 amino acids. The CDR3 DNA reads TGTGCCAGCAGCTTGAGCCTAGCGGGGGGCCTCACAGATACGCAGTATTTT. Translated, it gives CASSLSLAGGLTDTQYF.

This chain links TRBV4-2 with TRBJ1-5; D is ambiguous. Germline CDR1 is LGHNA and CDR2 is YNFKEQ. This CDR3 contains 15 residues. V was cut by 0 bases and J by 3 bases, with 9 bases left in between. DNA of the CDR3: TGTGCCAGCAGCCAAGATCAAGGGTTCAATCAGCCCCAGCATTTT. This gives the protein CASSQDQGFNQPQHF.

This CDR3 is CATVTAYGYTF. Written as DNA, the CDR3 is TGTGCCACCGTGACAGCCTATGGCTACACCTTC. The V and J genes are TRBV19 and TRBJ1-2; D perhaps matches TRBD1 (5 bases). CDR1 is LNHDA, CDR2 SQIVND, per germline (reference sequence). V was shortened by 10 bases and J by 4 bases, with 10 bases between the two germline ends. This CDR3 spans 11 amino acids.

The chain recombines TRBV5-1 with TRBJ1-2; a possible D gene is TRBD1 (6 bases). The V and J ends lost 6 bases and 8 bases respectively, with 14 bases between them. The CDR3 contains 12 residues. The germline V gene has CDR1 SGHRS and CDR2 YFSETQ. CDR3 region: CASTPQGGGYTF. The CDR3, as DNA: TGCGCCAGCACCCCACAGGGAGGCGGCTACACCTTC.

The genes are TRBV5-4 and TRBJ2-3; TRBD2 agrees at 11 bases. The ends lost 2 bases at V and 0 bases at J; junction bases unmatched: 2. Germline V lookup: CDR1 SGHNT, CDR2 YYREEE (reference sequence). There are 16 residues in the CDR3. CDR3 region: CASSFRTSGSTDTQYF. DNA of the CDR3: TGTGCCAGCAGCTTCCGGACTAGCGGGAGCACAGATACGCAGTATTTT. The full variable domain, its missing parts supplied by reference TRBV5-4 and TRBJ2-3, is ETGVTQSPTHLIKTRGQQVTLRCSSQSGHNTVSWYQQALGQGPQFIFQYYREEENGRGNFPPRFSGLQFPNYSSELNVNALELDDSALYLCASSFRTSGSTDTQYFGPGTRLTVL.

CDR3 loop: CASRRQGNSNQPQHF. CDR3 in DNA: TGTGCCAGCCGGAGACAGGGTAATAGCAATCAGCCCCAGCATTTT. V usage is TRBV2 and J usage is TRBJ1-5; 7 bases align to TRBD1. The V gene's germline CDR1 is SNHLY and CDR2 FYNNEI. Germline trimming cut 8 bases from V and 0 bases from J; bases unmatched to any gene: 7. There are 15 residues in the CDR3.

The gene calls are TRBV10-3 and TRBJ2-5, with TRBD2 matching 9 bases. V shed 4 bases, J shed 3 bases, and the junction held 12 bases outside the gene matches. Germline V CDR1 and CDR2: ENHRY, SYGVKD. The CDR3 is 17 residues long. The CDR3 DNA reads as TGTGCCATCAGTGGATCGCGGGGGACTAGCTTAGAAGAGACCCAGTACTTC. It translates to CAISGSRGTSLEETQYF.

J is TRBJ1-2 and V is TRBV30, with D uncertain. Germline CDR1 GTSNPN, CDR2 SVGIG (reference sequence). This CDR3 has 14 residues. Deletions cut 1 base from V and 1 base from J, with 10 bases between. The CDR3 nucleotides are TGTGCCTGGAGTGGCTTAGGCGTTAACTATGGCTACACCTTC. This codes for CAWSGLGVNYGYTF.

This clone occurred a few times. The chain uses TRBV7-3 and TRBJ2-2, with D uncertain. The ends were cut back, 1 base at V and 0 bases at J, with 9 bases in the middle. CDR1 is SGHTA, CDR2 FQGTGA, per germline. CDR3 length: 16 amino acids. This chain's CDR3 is CASSLMPISNTGELFF. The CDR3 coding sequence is TGTGCCAGCAGCTTAATGCCGATATCGAACACCGGGGAGCTGTTTTTT.

CDR3 in amino acids: CASSPDRGNTEAFF. CDR3 nucleotides: TGTGCCAGCTCACCGGACAGGGGGAACACTGAAGCTTTCTTT. The chain joins TRBV18 to TRBJ1-1; 9 bases match TRBD1. Germline CDR1 KGHSH, CDR2 LQKENI. The CDR3 contains 14 residues. V was clipped by 3 bases and J by 1 base; unmatched bases: 0.

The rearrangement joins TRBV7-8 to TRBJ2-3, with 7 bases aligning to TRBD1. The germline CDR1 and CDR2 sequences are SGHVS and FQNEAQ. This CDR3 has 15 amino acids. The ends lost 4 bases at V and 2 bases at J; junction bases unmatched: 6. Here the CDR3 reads CASSSVGQSTDTQYF. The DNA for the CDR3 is TGTGCCAGCAGCTCGGTGGGACAGTCCACAGATACGCAGTATTTT.

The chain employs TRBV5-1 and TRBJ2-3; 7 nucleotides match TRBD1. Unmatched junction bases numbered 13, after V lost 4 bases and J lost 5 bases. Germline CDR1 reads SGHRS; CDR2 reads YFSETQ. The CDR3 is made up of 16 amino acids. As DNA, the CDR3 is TGCGCCAGCAGCCCGTTATGGGTGACAGGGCTAGATACGCAGTATTTT. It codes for CASSPLWVTGLDTQYF. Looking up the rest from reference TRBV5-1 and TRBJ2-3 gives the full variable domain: KAGVTQTPRYLIKTRGQQVTLSCSPISGHRSVSWYQQTPGQGLQFLFEYFSETQRNKGNFPGRFSGRQFSNSRSEMNVSTLELGDSALYLCASSPLWVTGLDTQYFGPGTRLTVL.

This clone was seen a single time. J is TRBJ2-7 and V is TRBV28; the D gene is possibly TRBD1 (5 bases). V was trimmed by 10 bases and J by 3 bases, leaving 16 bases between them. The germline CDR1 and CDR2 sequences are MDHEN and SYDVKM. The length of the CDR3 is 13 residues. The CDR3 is CAITTEPSYEQYF. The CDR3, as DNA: TGTGCCATCACGACAGAACCAAGCTACGAGCAGTACTTC.

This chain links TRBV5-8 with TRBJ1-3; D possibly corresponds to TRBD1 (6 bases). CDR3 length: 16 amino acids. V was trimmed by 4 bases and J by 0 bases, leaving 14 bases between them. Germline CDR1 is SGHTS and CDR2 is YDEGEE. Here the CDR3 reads CASSGPQGISGNTIYF. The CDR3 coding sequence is TGTGCCAGCAGCGGGCCCCAGGGGATCTCTGGAAACACCATATATTTT.

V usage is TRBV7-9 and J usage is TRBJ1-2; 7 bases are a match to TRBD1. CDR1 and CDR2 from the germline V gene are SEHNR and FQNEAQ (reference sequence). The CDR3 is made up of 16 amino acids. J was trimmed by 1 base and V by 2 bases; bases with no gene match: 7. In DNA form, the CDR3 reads TGTGCCAGCAGCTTAAAGGGGGCCATGAGTAACTATGGCTACACCTTC. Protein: CASSLKGAMSNYGYTF. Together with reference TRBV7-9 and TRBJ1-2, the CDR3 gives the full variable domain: DTGVSQNPRHKITKRGQNVTFRCDPISEHNRLYWYRQTLGQGPEFLTYFQNEAQLEKSRLLSDRFSAERPKGSFSTLEIQRTEQGDSAMYLCASSLKGAMSNYGYTFGSGTRLTVV.

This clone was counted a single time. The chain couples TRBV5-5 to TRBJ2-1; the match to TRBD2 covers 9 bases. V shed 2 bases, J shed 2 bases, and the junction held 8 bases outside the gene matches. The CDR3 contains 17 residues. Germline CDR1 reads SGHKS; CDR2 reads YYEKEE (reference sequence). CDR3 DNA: TGTGCCAGCAGCTTTTCCCTGACTAGCGGTACCTACAATGAGCAGTTCTTC. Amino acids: CASSFSLTSGTYNEQFF.

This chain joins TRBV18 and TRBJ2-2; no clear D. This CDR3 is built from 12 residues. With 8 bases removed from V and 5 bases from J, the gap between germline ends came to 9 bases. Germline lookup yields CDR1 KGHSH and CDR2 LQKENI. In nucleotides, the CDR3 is TGTGCCAGCACGACGGAAACCGGGGAGCTGTTTTTT. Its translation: CASTTETGELFF.

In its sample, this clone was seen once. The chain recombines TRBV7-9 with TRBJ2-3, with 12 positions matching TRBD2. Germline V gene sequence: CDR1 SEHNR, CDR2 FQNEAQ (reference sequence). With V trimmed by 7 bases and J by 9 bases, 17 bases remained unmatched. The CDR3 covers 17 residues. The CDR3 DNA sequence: TGTGCCAGCACCGTAAATGAAGGACTAGCGGGGAGGGGGACGCAGTATTTT. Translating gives CASTVNEGLAGRGTQYF.

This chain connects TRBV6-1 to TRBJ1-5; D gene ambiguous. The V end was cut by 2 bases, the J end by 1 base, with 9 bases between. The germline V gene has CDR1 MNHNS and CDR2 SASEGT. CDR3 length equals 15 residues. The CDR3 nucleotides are TGTGCCAGCAGTGAAAATCGGAGAAGCAATCAGCCCCAGCATTTT. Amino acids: CASSENRRSNQPQHF.

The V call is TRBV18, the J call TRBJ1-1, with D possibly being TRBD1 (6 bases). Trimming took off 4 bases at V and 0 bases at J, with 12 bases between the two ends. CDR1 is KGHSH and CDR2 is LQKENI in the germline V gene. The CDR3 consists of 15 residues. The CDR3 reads CASSLRTAMNTEAFF. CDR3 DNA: TGTGCCAGCTCACTACGGACAGCCATGAACACTGAAGCTTTCTTT.

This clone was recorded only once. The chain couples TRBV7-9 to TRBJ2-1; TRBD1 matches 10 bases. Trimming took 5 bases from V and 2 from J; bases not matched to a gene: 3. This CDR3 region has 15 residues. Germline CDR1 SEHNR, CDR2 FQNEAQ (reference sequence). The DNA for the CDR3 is TGTGCCAGCAGCCCGACAGGGGGCCCCTACAATGAGCAGTTCTTC. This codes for CASSPTGGPYNEQFF.